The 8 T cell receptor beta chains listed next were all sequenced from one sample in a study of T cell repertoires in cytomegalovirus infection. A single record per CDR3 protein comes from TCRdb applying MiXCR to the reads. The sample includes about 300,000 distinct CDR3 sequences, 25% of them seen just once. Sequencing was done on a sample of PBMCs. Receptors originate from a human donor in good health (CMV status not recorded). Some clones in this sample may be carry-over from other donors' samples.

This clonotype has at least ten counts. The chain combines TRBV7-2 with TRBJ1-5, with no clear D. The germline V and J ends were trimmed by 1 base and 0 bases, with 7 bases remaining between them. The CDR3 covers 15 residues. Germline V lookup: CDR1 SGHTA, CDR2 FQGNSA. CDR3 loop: CASSLGQYSNQPQHF. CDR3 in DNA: TGTGCCAGCAGCTTAGGGCAGTATAGCAATCAGCCCCAGCATTTT.

The CDR3 nucleotides are TGTGCCAGCAGCCAAGTTGGGGGGGTTGCCTATGGCTACACCTTC. Its translation: CASSQVGGVAYGYTF. This chain links TRBV14 with TRBJ1-2; D might be TRBD1 (5 bases). Germline assignment: CDR1 SGHDN and CDR2 FVKESK. V gave up 1 base and J gave up 4 bases, with 13 bases separating them. CDR3 length: 15 amino acids.

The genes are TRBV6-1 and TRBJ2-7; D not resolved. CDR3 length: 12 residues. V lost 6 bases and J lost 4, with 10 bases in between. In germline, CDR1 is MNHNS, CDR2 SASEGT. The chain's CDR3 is CASRAPSYEQYF. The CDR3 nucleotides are TGTGCCAGCAGGGCTCCTTCATACGAGCAGTACTTC.

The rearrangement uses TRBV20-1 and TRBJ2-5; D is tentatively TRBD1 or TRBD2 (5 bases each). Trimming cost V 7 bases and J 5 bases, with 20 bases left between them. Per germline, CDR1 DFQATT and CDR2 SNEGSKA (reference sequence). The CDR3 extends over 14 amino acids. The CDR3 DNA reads TGCAGTGTCTCTAGGTTCCAGAGGGGCGAGACCCAGTACTTC. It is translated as CSVSRFQRGETQYF.

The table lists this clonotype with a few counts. The CDR3 DNA is TGTGCCTGGACCCAAGGGGGGACCACTGAAGCTTTCTTT. Encoded protein: CAWTQGGTTEAFF. V is TRBV30 and J is TRBJ1-1; possible D gene TRBD1, 6 bases. The germline gives CDR1 GTSNPN, CDR2 SVGIG (reference sequence). Deletions cut 4 bases from V and 4 bases from J, with 13 bases between. This CDR3 contains 13 residues. Using reference TRBV30 and TRBJ1-1 for the parts outside the CDR3, the full variable domain is SQTIHQWPATLVQPVGSPLSLECTVEGTSNPNLYWYRQAAGRGLQLLFYSVGIGQISSEVPQNLSASRPQDRQFILSSKKLLLSDSGFYLCAWTQGGTTEAFFGQGTRLTVV.

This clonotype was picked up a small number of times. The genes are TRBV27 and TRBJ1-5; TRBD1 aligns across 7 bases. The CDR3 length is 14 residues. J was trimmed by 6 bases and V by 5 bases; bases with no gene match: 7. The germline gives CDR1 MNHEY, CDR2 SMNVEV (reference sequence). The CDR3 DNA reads TGTGCCAGCAGTGATCACACAGGGGTTCAGCCCCAGCATTTT. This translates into CASSDHTGVQPQHF.

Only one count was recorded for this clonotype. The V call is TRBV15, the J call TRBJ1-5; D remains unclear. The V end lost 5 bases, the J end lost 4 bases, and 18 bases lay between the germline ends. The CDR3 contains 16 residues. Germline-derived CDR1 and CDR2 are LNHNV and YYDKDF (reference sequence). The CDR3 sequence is CATSWFSRVRNQPQHF. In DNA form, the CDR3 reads TGTGCCACCAGCTGGTTTTCCCGGGTACGAAATCAGCCCCAGCATTTT. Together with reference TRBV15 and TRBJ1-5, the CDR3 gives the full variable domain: DAMVIQNPRYQVTQFGKPVTLSCSQTLNHNVMYWYQQKSSQAPKLLFHYYDKDFNNEADTPDNFQSRRPNTSFCFLDIRSPGLGDTAMYLCATSWFSRVRNQPQHFGDGTRLSIL.

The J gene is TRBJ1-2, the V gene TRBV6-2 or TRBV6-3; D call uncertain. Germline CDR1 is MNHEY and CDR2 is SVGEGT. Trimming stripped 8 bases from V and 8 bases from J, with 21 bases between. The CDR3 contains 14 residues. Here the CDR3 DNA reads TGTGCCAGCCGCGGATCCAGGAGGGTTCAAGGCTACACCTTC. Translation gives CASRGSRRVQGYTF.